The clone carrying this TCR beta chain showed up just once. Its matching antigen is unknown. Assembly of TCR beta libraries relied on iRepertoire HTBI primers together with Arm-PCR of CDR3 regions. Per the authors' pipeline: Across the samples, identification revealed around 65 TRBV and around 13 TRBJ segments. One entry per CDR3 protein results from TCRdb running MiXCR on the multiplex PCR reads. These V and J calls derive from TCRdb rather than the authors' analysis. The sample contains roughly 420,000 distinct CDR3 sequences, around 16% of which appear only once. Germline CDR1 reads SGHAT; CDR2 reads FQNNGV. There are 15 residues in the CDR3. These data are taken from a study of regulatory T cells in long-lasting Graves disease. Study summary: The antithyroid drugs taken by newly diagnosed Graves' patients had been used for under 3 months.

The sample's time point: newly diagnosed GD, antithyroid drugs for less than 3 months. PBMC-derived RNA was used for the TCR library. Study-wide findings and caveats: Favoring TRBV28, TRBJ1-2 and TRBJ2-5 was a feature seen in persistent disease.

The sample in question was peripheral blood mononuclear cells (PBMCs), obtained at new diagnosis, from a patient treated with antithyroid drugs. V is TRBV11-2 and J is TRBJ2-3; 13 nucleotides match TRBD2. The end of the DNA fits TRBJ2-5 better, so the J call may be wrong. The TCR was taken from a female donor with Graves disease. In DNA form, the CDR3 reads TGTGCCAGCAGCGAATTAACTAGCGGGAGGGCTAACCAGTACTTC. It codes for CASSELTSGRANQYF.